Sequencing of this TCR beta chain was carried out in a study of graft-versus-host responses after intestinal transplantation. Here immunoSEQ multiplex PCR was the method, and the copy in TCRdb shows in-frame clones only, minus some. Among some 90,000 clones listed, roughly 92% were seen once. Of note for this clone: Its antigen is still unknown.

Germline assignment: CDR1 GTSNPN and CDR2 SVGIG (reference sequence). V was clipped by 6 bases and J by 9 bases, with 18 bases between them. The CDR3 runs to 13 residues. This receptor was identified in a human donor who received an intestinal transplant. The material sequenced was unstimulated CD4+ T cells sorted from spleen or lymph node cells, taken before intestinal transplant. This sequence joins TRBV30 and TRBJ2-1; D may be TRBD2 (6 bases). CDR3 protein: CACLPTRHGEQFF. CDR3 nucleotide sequence: TGTGCCTGCCTCCCGACTAGGCACGGTGAGCAGTTCTTC.